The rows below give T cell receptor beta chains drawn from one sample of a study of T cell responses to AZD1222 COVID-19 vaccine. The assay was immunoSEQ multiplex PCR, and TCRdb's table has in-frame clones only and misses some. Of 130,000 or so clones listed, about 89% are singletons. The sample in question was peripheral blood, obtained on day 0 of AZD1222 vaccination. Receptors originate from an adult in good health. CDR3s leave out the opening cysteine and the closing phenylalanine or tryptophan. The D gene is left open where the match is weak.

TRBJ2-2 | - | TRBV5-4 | ASSFEGTGELF
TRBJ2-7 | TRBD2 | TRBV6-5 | ATDGRGTYEQY
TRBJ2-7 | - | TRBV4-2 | ASSQEGQGQRPYEQY
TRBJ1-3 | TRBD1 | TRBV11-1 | ASSYAGQVGNTIY
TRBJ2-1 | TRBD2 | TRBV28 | ASKRGLAGVNEQF
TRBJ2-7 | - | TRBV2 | ASSDDRRQRTGEQY
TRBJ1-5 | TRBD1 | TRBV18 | ASSPTSGQGAQPQH
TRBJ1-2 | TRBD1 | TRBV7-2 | ASSADRGYGYT
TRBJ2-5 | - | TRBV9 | ASSEASSRYQETQY
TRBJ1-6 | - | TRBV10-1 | ASSESALPRGVGSPLH
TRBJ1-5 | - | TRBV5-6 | ASSLGGVSNQPQH
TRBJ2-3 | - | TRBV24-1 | ATSDPDRDTQY
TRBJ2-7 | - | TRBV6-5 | ASSYGQTNSYEQY
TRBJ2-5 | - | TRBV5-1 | ASSPTPGQHAETQY
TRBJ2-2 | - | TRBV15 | ATSRDPAGGLTGELF
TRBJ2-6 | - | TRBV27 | ASKGEVGANVLT
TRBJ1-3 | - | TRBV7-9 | ASSGTYRVETGNTIY
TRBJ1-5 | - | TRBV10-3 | AISEGGGDNQPQH
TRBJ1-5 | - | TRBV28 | ASSLDQPQH
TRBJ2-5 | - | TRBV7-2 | ASSLGAGMETQY
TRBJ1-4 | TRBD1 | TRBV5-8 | ASSVDRGSPLF
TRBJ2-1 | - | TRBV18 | ASITRVSYNEQF
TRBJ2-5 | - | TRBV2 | ASQGGKETQY
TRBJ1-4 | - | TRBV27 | ASSLSFPGSATNEKLF
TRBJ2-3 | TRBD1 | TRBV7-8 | ASSRAPGTVHTDTQY
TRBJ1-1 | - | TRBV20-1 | SATPATEAF
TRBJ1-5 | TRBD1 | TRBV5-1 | ASSPRQGIDQPQH
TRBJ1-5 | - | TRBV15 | ATSGRGGNQPQH
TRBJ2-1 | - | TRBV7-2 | ASSPLIRNEQF
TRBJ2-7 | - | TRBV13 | ASSFFRVSANPYEQY
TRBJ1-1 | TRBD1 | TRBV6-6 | ASSRYRGPEAF
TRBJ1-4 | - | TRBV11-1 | ASSLEVSRKLF
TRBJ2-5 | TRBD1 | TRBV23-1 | ASSDLGTGRQETQY
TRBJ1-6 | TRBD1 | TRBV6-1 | ASSDTGTANSPLH
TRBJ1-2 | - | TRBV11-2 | ASSLMLGGAIYGYT
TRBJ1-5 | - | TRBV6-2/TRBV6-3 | ASSLANSNQPQH
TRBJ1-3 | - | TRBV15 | ATSRSGDTIY
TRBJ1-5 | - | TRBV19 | ASRGASYNQPQH
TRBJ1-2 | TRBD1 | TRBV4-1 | ASSLGYGPQGANYGYT
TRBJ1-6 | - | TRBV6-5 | ASSPTGDRSPLH
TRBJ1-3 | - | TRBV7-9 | ASTRADSPVGNTIY
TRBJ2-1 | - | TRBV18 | ASSRGTRVANEQF
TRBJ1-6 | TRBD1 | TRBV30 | AWRGTGENSPLH
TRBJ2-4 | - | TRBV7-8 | ASSNRVGFAKNIQY
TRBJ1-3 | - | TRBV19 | ASTRSDVGNTIY
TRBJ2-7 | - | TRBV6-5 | ASRSFSAGEQY
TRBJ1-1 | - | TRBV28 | ASSLLGTEAF
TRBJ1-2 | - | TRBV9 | ASSVDFYGYT
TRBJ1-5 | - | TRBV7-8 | ASSILLGSNQPQH
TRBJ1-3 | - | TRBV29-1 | SVGGPGNTIY
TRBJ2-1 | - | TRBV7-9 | ASSPGHTTYYEQF
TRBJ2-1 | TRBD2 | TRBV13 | ASSQWRTSGHNEQF
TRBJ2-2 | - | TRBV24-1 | ATSGAGSTGELF